This T cell receptor beta chain was identified during a study of Ad26.COV2.S vaccination and SARS-CoV-2 variants. Study details: Trial arm assignment for the donor was COV1001 Ad26.COV2.S. The vaccine Ad26.COV2.S was put into the muscle once, or twice with 56 days between.

Worth noting for this clone: Its target is not known.

Treatment specified: 15 to 20 received Ad26.COV2.S at low or high dose, single or two shots; roughly five received placebo; per-sample allocation not given. Repertoires come from day 63 after the first vaccine or placebo injection. The vaccine delivered Wuhan-strain SARS-CoV-2 spike through an Ad26 vector. Broader study findings: While placebo recipients had lower spike-specific TCR breadth, vaccine recipients had more.

This CDR3 comprises 20 residues. Germline V gives CDR1 LGHDT, CDR2 YNNKEL (reference sequence). The V segment lost 0 bases and the J segment 0 bases; nucleotides outside the gene matches: 14. Using immunoSEQ multiplex PCR, the repertoire was profiled, and TCRdb retains in-frame clones only, with some absent. This sample has under 250,000 clones; approximately 88% occur once, and the top ten carry about 2.8%. The chain combines TRBV3-1 (or the pseudogene TRBV3-2) with TRBJ2-4; 7 bases fit TRBD2. This material consisted of peripheral blood, taken in a trial of Ad26.COV2.S vaccine versus placebo. The sequence derives from a person between 18 and 65 years old who received the Ad26.COV2.S COVID-19 vaccine or a placebo. CDR3: CASSQEGGYLGLLAKNIQYF. DNA of the CDR3: TGTGCCAGCAGCCAAGAGGGGGGGTATCTTGGTCTTTTAGCCAAAAACATTCAGTACTTC.